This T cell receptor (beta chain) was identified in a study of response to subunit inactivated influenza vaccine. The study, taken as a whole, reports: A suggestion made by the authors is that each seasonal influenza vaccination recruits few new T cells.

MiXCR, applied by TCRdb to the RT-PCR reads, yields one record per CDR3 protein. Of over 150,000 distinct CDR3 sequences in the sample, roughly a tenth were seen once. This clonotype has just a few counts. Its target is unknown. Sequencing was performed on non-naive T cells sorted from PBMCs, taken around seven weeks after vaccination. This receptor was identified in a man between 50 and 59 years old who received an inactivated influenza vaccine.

The CDR3 loop is CASSLVVAPSTDTQYF. The CDR3 coding sequence is TGTGCCAGCAGCTTAGTAGTTGCCCCTAGCACAGATACGCAGTATTTT. This rearrangement joins TRBV7-9 to TRBJ2-3; D gene uncertain. The CDR3 contains 16 residues. V was cut by 1 base and J by 0 bases, with 11 bases left in between. Germline assignment: CDR1 SEHNR and CDR2 FQNEAQ (reference sequence).